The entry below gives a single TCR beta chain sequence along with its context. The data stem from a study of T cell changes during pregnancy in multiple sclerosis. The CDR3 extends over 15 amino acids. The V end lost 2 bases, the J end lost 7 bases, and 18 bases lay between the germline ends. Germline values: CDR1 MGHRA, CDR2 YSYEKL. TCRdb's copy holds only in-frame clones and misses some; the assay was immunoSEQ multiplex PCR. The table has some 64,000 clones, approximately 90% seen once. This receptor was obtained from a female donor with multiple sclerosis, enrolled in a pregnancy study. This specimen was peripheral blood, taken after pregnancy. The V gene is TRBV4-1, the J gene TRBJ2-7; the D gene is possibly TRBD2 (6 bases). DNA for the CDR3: TGCGCCAGCAGCCAAAAAAACTCGGGACTGGGGGAGCAGTACTTC. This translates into CASSQKNSGLGEQYF.